This passage covers 15 T cell receptor beta chains from one sample sequenced in a study of CD8 T cells in Susac syndrome. The RNA, roughly 0.5 to 1 ug, was put through reverse transcription using random hexamers. TCRdb re-derived calls from the immunoSEQ multiplex PCR reads in MiXCR, one entry per CDR3 protein. The table includes a few hundred thousand distinct CDR3 sequences, approximately 90% detected once. Sequencing was carried out using CD8+ T cells from PBMCs. The source of these receptors is a human donor with multiple sclerosis.

With respect to this clonotype: The junction does not match germline at one end; this may be a read error. The rearrangement uses TRBV20-1 and TRBJ1-2; D is perhaps TRBD1 (5 bases). CDR1 and CDR2 (germline): DFQATT, SNEGSKA (reference sequence). The CDR3 sequence is 17 residues long. The CDR3 protein is CSARDGRVGRADYGYTF. The CDR3 nucleotides are TGCAGTGCTAGAGATGGGAGGGTGGGGCGGGCAGACTACGGCTACACCTTC.

V is TRBV30 and J is TRBJ2-5, with D perhaps matching TRBD2 (5 bases). V was pared by 4 bases and J by 5 bases, with 17 bases between. The CDR3 length is 14 residues. Germline V gene data show CDR1 as GTSNPN and CDR2 as SVGIG (reference sequence). The CDR3 loop is CAWTRTRRGETQYF. The CDR3 region has the DNA TGTGCCTGGACCCGCACCCGACGAGGGGAGACCCAGTACTTC.

The J gene is TRBJ2-1, the V gene TRBV9; 10 bases are a match to TRBD2. After removal of 1 base from V and 8 bases from J, the junction contained 9 bases not matched to a gene. The germline gives CDR1 SGDLS, CDR2 YYNGEE. The CDR3 is 16 residues long. CDR3 nucleotides: TGTGCCAGCAGCGTAAGTGCTAGCGGGAGACTTGATGAGCAGTTCTTC. Translated, it gives CASSVSASGRLDEQFF.

The chain combines TRBV24-1 with TRBJ2-1; 7 nucleotides align to TRBD2. Germline V gives CDR1 KGHDR, CDR2 SFDVKD. The ends lost 5 bases at V and 7 bases at J; junction bases unmatched: 7. The CDR3 spans 14 residues. The CDR3 sequence is CATSASAGENEQFF. CDR3 DNA sequence: TGTGCCACCAGTGCGTCCGCGGGAGAGAATGAGCAGTTCTTC.

The chain combines TRBV4-3 with TRBJ2-7, with 8 bases matching TRBD1. The J segment lost 2 bases and the V segment lost 3 bases, leaving 9 bases of the junction unmatched. The CDR3 sequence is 16 residues long. CDR1 is LGHNA, CDR2 YSLEER, per germline. The CDR3 nucleotides read TGCGCCAGCAGCCACAGCGCGACAGGGGAGGCCTACGAGCAGTACTTC. It encodes CASSHSATGEAYEQYF.

The rearrangement joins TRBV12-3 or TRBV12-4 to TRBJ2-1; no reliable D call. V was pared by 6 bases and J by 0 bases, with 15 bases between. The CDR3 sequence is 16 residues long. CDR3 loop: CASRPTEGSSYNEQFF. CDR3 sequence (DNA): TGTGCCAGCAGACCAACCGAAGGCAGCTCCTACAATGAGCAGTTCTTC.

The V and J genes are TRBV4-3 and TRBJ1-2, with D perhaps TRBD1 (5 bases). Germline-derived CDR1 and CDR2 are LGHNA and YSLEER. This CDR3 has 16 amino acids. V was cut by 0 bases and J by 6 bases, with 17 bases left in between. The CDR3 bases are TGCGCCAGCAGCCAAGACCCAAGAGCCCAGGGAAATGGCTACACCTTC. Protein product: CASSQDPRAQGNGYTF.

The DNA for the CDR3 is TGCAGTGCAGCGACAGTGAGCTCCTACGAGCAGTACTTC. Translation: CSAATVSSYEQYF. The chain carries TRBV20-1 and TRBJ2-7, with a weak D call TRBD1 (5 bases). CDR1 is DFQATT, CDR2 SNEGSKA, per germline (reference sequence). The CDR3 is made up of 13 amino acids. Between the trimmed V and J ends, which lost 6 bases and 0 bases, there was a span of 12 bases.

V is TRBV19 and J is TRBJ1-6; no reliable D call. The CDR3 sequence is 15 residues long. Germline loops: CDR1 LNHDA, CDR2 SQIVND (reference sequence). V gave up 7 bases and J gave up 7 bases, with 17 bases separating them. The CDR3 sequence is CASMVAGPANSPLHF. The CDR3 DNA is TGTGCCAGTATGGTGGCTGGACCCGCAAATTCACCCCTCCACTTT. Together with reference TRBV19 and TRBJ1-6, the CDR3 gives the full variable domain: DGGITQSPKYLFRKEGQNVTLSCEQNLNHDAMYWYRQDPGQGLRLIYYSQIVNDFQKGDIAEGYSVSREKKESFPLTVTSAQKNPTAFYLCASMVAGPANSPLHFGNGTRLTVT.

The rearrangement uses TRBV6-5 and TRBJ2-2; no firm D call. This CDR3 region has 15 residues. The germline V gene has CDR1 MNHEY and CDR2 SVGAGI. The ends were cut back, 6 bases at V and 10 bases at J, with 21 bases in the middle. CDR3 sequence (DNA): TGTGCCAGCAGCCCAATGGGCCCCTCGGTTATGGAGCTGTTTTTT. It yields the protein CASSPMGPSVMELFF.

V gene TRBV5-4 combines with J gene TRBJ2-3, with 8 bases identical to TRBD1. The CDR3 has 14 amino acids. Germline CDR1 reads SGHNT; CDR2 reads YYREEE (reference sequence). V was pared by 5 bases and J by 4 bases, with 6 bases of the junction left unmatched. The CDR3 loop reads CASSSGQGADTQYF. The CDR3 DNA sequence: TGTGCCAGCAGTTCCGGACAGGGCGCAGATACGCAGTATTTT.

The chain is built from TRBV29-1 and TRBJ1-1; D gene uncertain. Per germline, CDR1 SQVTM and CDR2 ANQGSEA. This CDR3 is built from 12 residues. V was shortened by 4 bases and J by 0 bases, with 6 bases between the two germline ends. Here the CDR3 reads CSVAPMNTEAFF. For the CDR3, the DNA is TGCAGCGTTGCCCCCATGAACACTGAAGCTTTCTTT.

The chain carries TRBV20-1 and TRBJ2-1; D might be TRBD2 (6 bases). This CDR3 has 14 residues. Germline CDR1 reads DFQATT; CDR2 reads SNEGSKA (reference sequence). V gave up 6 bases and J gave up 0 bases, with 12 bases separating them. Here the CDR3 DNA reads TGCAGTGCCAGTCTAGCGCGCTCCTACAATGAGCAGTTCTTC. Translation: CSASLARSYNEQFF.

The genes are TRBV20-1 and TRBJ2-3; a weak D match, TRBD2 (6 bases). CDR3 length: 13 residues. V lost 6 bases and J lost 5, with 15 bases in between. CDR1 is DFQATT and CDR2 is SNEGSKA in the germline V gene (reference sequence). The CDR3 nucleotides read TGCAGTGCCTTACCGCGGGACCTAGATACGCAGTATTTT. Protein sequence: CSALPRDLDTQYF.

The rearrangement links TRBV2 to TRBJ1-2; D is ambiguous. With 11 bases removed from V and 0 bases from J, the gap between germline ends came to 13 bases. The CDR3 contains 13 residues. Germline assignment: CDR1 SNHLY and CDR2 FYNNEI. Here the CDR3 reads CACGPLANYGYTF. The CDR3 nucleotides are TGTGCCTGCGGACCGTTAGCTAACTATGGCTACACCTTC.